This T cell receptor (beta chain) was sequenced for a study of shared clonotypes between healthy human individuals. In regard to this clone: Its antigen remains unknown.

The method was immunoSEQ multiplex PCR; TCRdb's version includes in-frame clones alone and lacks a portion of them. The sample lists hundreds of thousands of clones; 90% to 97% were seen once. General study findings and limits: Depth of sequencing was expected to influence donor clonotype sharing.

The sequencing input was naive CD4+ T cells sorted from blood. Subset described: CD45RA+ positively selected. This receptor was taken from a woman in her 30s in good health.

CDR3 loop: CASRMGVISYEQYF. Here the CDR3 DNA reads TGTGCCAGCAGAATGGGGGTGATCTCCTACGAGCAGTACTTC. The chain combines TRBV28 with TRBJ2-5; D tentatively reads TRBD1 or TRBD2 (5 bases each). The J call is uncertain, as TRBJ2-7 better fits the DNA end. Germline lookup yields CDR1 MDHEN and CDR2 SYDVKM. This CDR3 is 14 amino acids long.